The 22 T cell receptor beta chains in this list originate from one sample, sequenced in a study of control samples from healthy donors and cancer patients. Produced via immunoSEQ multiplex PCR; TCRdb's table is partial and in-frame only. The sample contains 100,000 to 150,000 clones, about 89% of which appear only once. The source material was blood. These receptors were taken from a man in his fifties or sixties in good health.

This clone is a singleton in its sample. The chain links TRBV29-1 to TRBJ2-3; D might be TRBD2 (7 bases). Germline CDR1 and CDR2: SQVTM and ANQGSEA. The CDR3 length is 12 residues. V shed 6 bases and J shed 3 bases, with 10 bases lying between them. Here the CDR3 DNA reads TGCAGCGTAGGGAGGGGGACAGATACGCAGTATTTT. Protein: CSVGRGTDTQYF.

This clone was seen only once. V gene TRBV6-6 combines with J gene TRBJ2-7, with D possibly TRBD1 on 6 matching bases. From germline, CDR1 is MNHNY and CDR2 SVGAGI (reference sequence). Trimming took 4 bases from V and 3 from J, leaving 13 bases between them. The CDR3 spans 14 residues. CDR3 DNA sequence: TGTGCCAGCAGTTTTCGGGACAAATTCTACGAGCAGTACTTC. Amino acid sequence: CASSFRDKFYEQYF.

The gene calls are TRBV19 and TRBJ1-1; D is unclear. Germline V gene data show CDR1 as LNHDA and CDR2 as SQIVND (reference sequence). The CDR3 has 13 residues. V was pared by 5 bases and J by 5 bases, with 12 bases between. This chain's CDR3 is CASSPSRWTEAFF. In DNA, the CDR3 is TGTGCCAGTAGTCCTAGCCGGTGGACTGAAGCTTTCTTT.

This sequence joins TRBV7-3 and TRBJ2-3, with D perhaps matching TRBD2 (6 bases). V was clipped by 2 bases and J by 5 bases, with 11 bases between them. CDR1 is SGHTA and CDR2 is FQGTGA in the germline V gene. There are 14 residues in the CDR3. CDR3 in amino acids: CASSLLVGGDTQYF. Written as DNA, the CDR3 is TGTGCCAGCAGCTTACTAGTGGGGGGAGATACGCAGTATTTT. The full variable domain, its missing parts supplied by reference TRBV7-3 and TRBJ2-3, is GAGVSQTPSNKVTEKGKYVELRCDPISGHTALYWYRQSLGQGPEFLIYFQGTGAADDSGLPNDRFFAVRPEGSVSTLKIQRTERGDSAVYLCASSLLVGGDTQYFGPGTRLTVL.

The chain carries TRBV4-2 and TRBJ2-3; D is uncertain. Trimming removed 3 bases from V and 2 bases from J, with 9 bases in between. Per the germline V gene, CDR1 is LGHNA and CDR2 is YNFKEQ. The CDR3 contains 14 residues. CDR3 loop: CASSHEFTTDTQYF. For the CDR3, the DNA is TGTGCCAGCAGCCACGAGTTTACCACAGATACGCAGTATTTT.

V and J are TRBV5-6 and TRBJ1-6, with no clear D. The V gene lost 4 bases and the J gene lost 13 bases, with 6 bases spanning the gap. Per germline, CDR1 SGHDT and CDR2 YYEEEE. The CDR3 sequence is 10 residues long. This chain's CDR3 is CASSPGPLHF. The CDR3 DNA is TGTGCCAGCAGCCCCGGGCCCCTCCACTTT.

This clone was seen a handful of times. CDR3 region: CASSPGDSLSGNTIYF. As DNA, the CDR3 is TGTGCCAGCAGCCCGGGGGACAGCCTCTCTGGAAACACCATATATTTT. The chain is built from TRBV11-1 and TRBJ1-3; the match to TRBD1 covers 7 bases. The CDR3 loop spans 16 amino acids. The trim removed 5 bases at V and 0 bases at J, leaving 7 bases unmatched. Looked up from germline, CDR1 is SGHAT and CDR2 is FQDESV (reference sequence).

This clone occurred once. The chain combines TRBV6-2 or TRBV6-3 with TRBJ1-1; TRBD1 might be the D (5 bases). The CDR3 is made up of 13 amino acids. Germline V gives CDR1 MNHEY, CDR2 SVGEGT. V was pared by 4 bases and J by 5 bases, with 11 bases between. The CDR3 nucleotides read TGTGCCAGCAGTTGGGGCTTTGGGACTGAAGCTTTCTTT. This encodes CASSWGFGTEAFF.

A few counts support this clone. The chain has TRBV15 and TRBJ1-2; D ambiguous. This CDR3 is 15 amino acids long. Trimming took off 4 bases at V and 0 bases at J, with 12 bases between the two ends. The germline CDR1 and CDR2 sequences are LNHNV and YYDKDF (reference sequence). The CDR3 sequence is CATSITPATNYGYTF. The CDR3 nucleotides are TGTGCCACCAGCATTACCCCAGCAACTAACTATGGCTACACCTTC.

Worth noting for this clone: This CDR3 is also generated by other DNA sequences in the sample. Here the CDR3 reads CASSLTSGGGSDTQYF. DNA of the CDR3: TGTGCCAGCAGCCTCACTAGCGGGGGGGGGTCAGATACGCAGTATTTT. The V and J genes are TRBV7-3 and TRBJ2-3; 13 bases agree with TRBD2. This CDR3 spans 16 amino acids. Per the germline V gene, CDR1 is SGHTA and CDR2 is FQGTGA. The V segment lost 5 bases and the J segment 4 bases; nucleotides outside the gene matches: 6.

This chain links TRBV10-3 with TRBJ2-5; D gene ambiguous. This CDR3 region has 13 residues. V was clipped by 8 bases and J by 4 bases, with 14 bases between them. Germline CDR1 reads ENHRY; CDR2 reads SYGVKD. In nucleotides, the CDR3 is TGTGCCATCGGGCTGGGTCCAGGAGAGACCCAGTACTTC. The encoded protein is CAIGLGPGETQYF.

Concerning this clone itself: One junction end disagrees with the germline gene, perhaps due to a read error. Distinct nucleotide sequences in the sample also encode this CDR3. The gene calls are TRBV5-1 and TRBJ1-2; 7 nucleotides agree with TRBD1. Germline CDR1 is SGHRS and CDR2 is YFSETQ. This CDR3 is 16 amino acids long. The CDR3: CASSFGVGQINYGYTF. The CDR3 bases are TGCGCCAGTAGCTTCGGGGTGGGACAGATTAACTATGGCTACACCTTC.

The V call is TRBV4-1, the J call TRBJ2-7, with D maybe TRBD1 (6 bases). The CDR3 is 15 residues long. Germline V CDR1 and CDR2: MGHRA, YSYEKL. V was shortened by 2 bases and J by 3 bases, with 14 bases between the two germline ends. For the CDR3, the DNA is TGCGCCAGCAGCCAATTACAGGGTGGGGTCTACGAGCAGTACTTC. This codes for CASSQLQGGVYEQYF.

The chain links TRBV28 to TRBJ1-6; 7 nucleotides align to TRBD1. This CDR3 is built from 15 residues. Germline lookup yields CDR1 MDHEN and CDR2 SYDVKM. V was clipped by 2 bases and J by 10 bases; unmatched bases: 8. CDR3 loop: CASSLRAQGESPLHF. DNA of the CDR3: TGTGCCAGCAGTTTACGGGCTCAGGGGGAGTCACCCCTCCACTTT.

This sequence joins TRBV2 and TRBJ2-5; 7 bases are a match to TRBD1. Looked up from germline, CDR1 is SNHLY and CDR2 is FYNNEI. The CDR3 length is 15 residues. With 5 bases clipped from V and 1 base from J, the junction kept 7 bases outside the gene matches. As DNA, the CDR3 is TGTGCCAGCAGTCCTCAGACAGGGCGCCAAGAGACCCAGTACTTC. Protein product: CASSPQTGRQETQYF.

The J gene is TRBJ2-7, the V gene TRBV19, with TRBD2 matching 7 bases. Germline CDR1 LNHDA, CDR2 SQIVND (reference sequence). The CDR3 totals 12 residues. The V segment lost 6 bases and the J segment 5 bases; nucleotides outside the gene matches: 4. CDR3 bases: TGTGCCAGTAGCGGGGGAGGGGACGAGCAGTACTTC. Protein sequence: CASSGGGDEQYF.

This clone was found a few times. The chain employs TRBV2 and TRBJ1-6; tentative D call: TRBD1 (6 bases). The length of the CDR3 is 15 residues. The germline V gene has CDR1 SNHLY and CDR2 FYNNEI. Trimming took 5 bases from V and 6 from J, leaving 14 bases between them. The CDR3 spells CASSYQGRGNSPLHF. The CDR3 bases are TGTGCCAGCAGTTACCAGGGGCGGGGTAATTCACCCCTCCACTTT.

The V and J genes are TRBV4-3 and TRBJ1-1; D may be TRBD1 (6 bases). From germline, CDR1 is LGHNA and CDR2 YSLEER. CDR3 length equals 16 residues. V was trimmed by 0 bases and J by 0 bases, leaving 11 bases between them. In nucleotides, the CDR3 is TGCGCCAGCAGCCAAGAATTGGGACAAATGAACACTGAAGCTTTCTTT. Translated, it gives CASSQELGQMNTEAFF.

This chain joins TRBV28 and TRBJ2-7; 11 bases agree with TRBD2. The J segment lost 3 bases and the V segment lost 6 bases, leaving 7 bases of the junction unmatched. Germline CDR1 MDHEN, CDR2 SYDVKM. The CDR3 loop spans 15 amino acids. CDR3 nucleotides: TGTGCCAGCAGACATACCGGGACTAGCGGCTACGAGCAGTACTTC. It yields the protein CASRHTGTSGYEQYF.

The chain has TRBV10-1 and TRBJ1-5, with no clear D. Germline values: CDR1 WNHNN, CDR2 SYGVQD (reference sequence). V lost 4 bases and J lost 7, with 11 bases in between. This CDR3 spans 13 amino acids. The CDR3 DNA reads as TGCGCCAGCAGTGGGGCCATTGGGCAGCCCCAGCATTTT. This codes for CASSGAIGQPQHF.

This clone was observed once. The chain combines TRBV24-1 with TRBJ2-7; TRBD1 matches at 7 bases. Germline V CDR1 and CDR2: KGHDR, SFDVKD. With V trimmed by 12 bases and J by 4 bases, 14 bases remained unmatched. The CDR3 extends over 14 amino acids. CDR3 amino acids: CASLNGTVPYEQYF. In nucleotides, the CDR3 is TGTGCCTCACTCAACGGGACAGTCCCTTACGAGCAGTACTTC.

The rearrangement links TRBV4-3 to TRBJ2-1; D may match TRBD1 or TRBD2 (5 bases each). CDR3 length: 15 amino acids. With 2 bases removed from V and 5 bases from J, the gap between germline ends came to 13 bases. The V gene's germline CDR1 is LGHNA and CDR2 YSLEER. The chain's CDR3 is CASSQIGAEHNEQFF. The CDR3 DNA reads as TGCGCCAGCAGCCAAATCGGGGCGGAGCACAATGAGCAGTTCTTC.